This T cell receptor (beta chain) was profiled in a study of T cell responses to AZD1222 COVID-19 vaccine. Germline V gene lookup returns CDR1 KGHSH and CDR2 LQKENI. This CDR3 region has 12 residues. Trimming left V 5 bases short and J 4 bases short, with 3 bases between. Points from the study as a whole: Nearly half of spike-specific TCRs reportedly target unmutated variant regions.

Measured with immunoSEQ multiplex PCR; TCRdb has only the in-frame clones, and not every one. The profile shows 210,000 or so clones, more than 85% of them singletons. In regard to this clone: What it recognizes is unknown.

The clonotype comes from an adult in good health. The sequenced sample was peripheral blood, obtained on day 0 of MenACWY control vaccination. The gene calls are TRBV18 and TRBJ1-6; no definite D call. CDR3 coding DNA: TGTGCCAGCTCATTTTATAATTCACCCCTCCACTTT. It encodes CASSFYNSPLHF. The full variable domain, in which reference TRBV18 and TRBJ1-6 provide the parts outside the CDR3, is NAGVMQNPRHLVRRRGQEARLRCSPMKGHSHVYWYRQLPEEGLKFMVYLQKENIIDESGMPKERFSAEFPKEGPSILRIQQVVRGDSAAYFCASSFYNSPLHFGNGTRLTVT.